The following is a T cell receptor beta chain sequence with its context. Antigen: not known. The J segment lost 7 bases and the V segment lost 5 bases, leaving 12 bases of the junction unmatched. The CDR3 is 16 residues long. Per germline, CDR1 SGHRS and CDR2 YFSETQ. This entry comes from a study of cytomegalovirus exposure and HLA in healthy donors. Study context: Among roughly 190 million T cells, an earlier analysis found 117 million unique TCR beta sequences. Around four fifths of 300 to 450 genotyped donors fell in the Caucasian-associated ancestry cluster.

Researchers ran the PCR with 60 Vbeta and 13 Jbeta primers. The repertoire was sequenced with immunoSEQ multiplex PCR; TCRdb's copy has only in-frame clones and lacks some. This repertoire shows roughly 130,000 clones, approximately 70% found once; its top ten account for less than 2%. Whole-study results and caveats: Follow-up analysis later connected one missense variant in DCLRE1C with trimming of TCR beta V- and J-genes.

Material: PBMCs. The TCR comes from a man aged 18 to 30 in good health and CMV-seronegative. V gene TRBV5-1 combines with J gene TRBJ2-1, with 10 bases lining up with TRBD2. The CDR3 nucleotides are TGCGCCAGCAGAGCGCAAAAGCTAGCGGGAGTTAATGAGCAGTTCTTC. This gives the protein CASRAQKLAGVNEQFF.